This entry concerns a single T cell receptor (beta chain). These data belong to a study of T cell changes during pregnancy in multiple sclerosis. TCRdb keeps only in-frame clones here, not all; method: immunoSEQ multiplex PCR. The sample lists 77,000 or so clones; roughly 93% were seen once. The TCR comes from a female donor in good health, enrolled as a control in a pregnancy study. Sequenced material: peripheral blood, taken in the second trimester of pregnancy.

The CDR3 is CASSLETGGWINYGYTF. CDR3 DNA sequence: TGCGCCAGCAGCTTGGAAACAGGGGGATGGATTAACTATGGCTACACCTTC. V and J are TRBV5-1 and TRBJ1-2; 8 nucleotides agree with TRBD1. This CDR3 comprises 17 residues. V gave up 0 bases and J gave up 1 base; unmatched junction bases: 8. Germline V lookup: CDR1 SGHRS, CDR2 YFSETQ.